The 31 T cell receptor beta chains listed next were all sequenced from one sample in a study of CD8+CD57+ T cells in acquired aplastic anemia (dated by TCRdb to the late 2010s). Sequencing relied on an Illumina HiSeq 2000. Genomic DNA served as template for TCR beta VDJ combination and CDR3 sequence profiling. The raw public data were reprocessed by TCRdb itself: fastp quality trimming at Q25, MiXCR clonotype calling, in-frame beta chains only. Rows merge per CDR3 protein into single entries with the most common DNA and genes. This sample holds 190,000 or so distinct CDR3 sequences; approximately 57% were observed only once. 25% to 35% of the sample is held by the ten biggest clonotypes. The specimen was sorted CD4+, CD8+, or CD8+CD57+ T cells (not recorded which) from PBMCs. Every receptor here comes from a human donor in good health.

This chain uses TRBV20-1 with TRBJ2-3, with D unresolved. Looked up from germline, CDR1 is DFQATT and CDR2 is SNEGSKA (reference sequence). V dropped 3 bases and J dropped 4 bases, with 11 bases sitting between them. The CDR3 loop spans 13 amino acids. The CDR3 bases are TGCAGTGCTAGTCTGGCAGCCCCAGATACGCAGTATTTT. This codes for CSASLAAPDTQYF.

This clonotype occurred a few times. This chain links TRBV20-1 with TRBJ2-3; D call uncertain. Germline V lookup: CDR1 DFQATT, CDR2 SNEGSKA (reference sequence). CDR3 size: 14 residues. The V end lost 4 bases, the J end lost 0 bases, and 11 bases lay between the germline ends. CDR3 amino acids: CSAKEFASTDTQYF. Written as DNA, the CDR3 is TGCAGTGCTAAGGAATTCGCAAGCACAGATACGCAGTATTTT.

This sequence joins TRBV20-1 and TRBJ1-4, with 9 bases lining up with TRBD1. Germline CDR1 reads DFQATT; CDR2 reads SNEGSKA (reference sequence). Trimming removed 3 bases from V and 5 bases from J; junction bases left unmatched: 7. This CDR3 is 15 amino acids long. CDR3 DNA sequence: TGCAGTGCTAGGACAGGGGGTGGATACAATGAAAAACTGTTTTTT. Residues: CSARTGGGYNEKLFF.

The chain is built from TRBV7-8 and TRBJ2-7, with a possible D match to TRBD2 (7 bases). The germline V and J ends were trimmed by 5 bases and 7 bases, with 21 bases remaining between them. The CDR3 is 15 residues long. Germline assignment: CDR1 SGHVS and CDR2 FQNEAQ. CDR3 protein: CASSPEGGAVGEQYF. Here the CDR3 DNA reads TGTGCCAGCAGCCCAGAGGGGGGGGCAGTGGGGGAGCAGTACTTC.

V usage is TRBV7-6 and J usage is TRBJ2-5, with 12 bases identical to TRBD2. The ends lost 5 bases at V and 4 bases at J; junction bases unmatched: 2. CDR1 SGHVS and CDR2 FNYEAQ come from the germline V gene. The CDR3 spans 14 residues. The CDR3 reads CASSQTSGGETQYF. The CDR3 DNA reads as TGTGCCAGCAGCCAGACTAGCGGGGGAGAGACCCAGTACTTC.

This chain uses TRBV24-1 with TRBJ2-3; D is perhaps TRBD1 (5 bases). V lost 4 bases, J lost 10 bases, and 8 bases lay in between. This CDR3 is 11 amino acids long. CDR1 and CDR2 (germline): KGHDR, SFDVKD. CDR3 DNA: TGTGCCACCAGTGACCCCAGGGCGCAGTATTTT. It is translated as CATSDPRAQYF.

Regarding this clonotype: A read error may account for a junction end that differs from germline. The V call is TRBV24-1, the J call TRBJ1-5, with D possibly matching TRBD1 (5 bases). This CDR3 contains 19 residues. Looked up from germline, CDR1 is KGHDR and CDR2 is SFDVKD. CDR3 sequence reads: CAISESAPTGHYSNQPQHF. Written as DNA, the CDR3 is TGTGCCATCAGTGAGTCGGCCCCCACGGGGCATTATAGCAATCAGCCCCAGCATTTT.

This clonotype counts as large. CDR3 DNA sequence: TGTGCCACACGGCCCGGACTAGCGGATTTCACAGATACGCAGTATTTT. It codes for CATRPGLADFTDTQYF. The chain joins TRBV15 to TRBJ2-3, with 10 bases lining up with TRBD2. This CDR3 has 16 residues. In germline, CDR1 is LNHNV, CDR2 YYDKDF (reference sequence). The ends lost 9 bases at V and 2 bases at J; junction bases unmatched: 11.

V is TRBV5-1 and J is TRBJ1-6; 9 bases are shared with TRBD1. There are 14 residues in the CDR3. V lost 5 bases to trimming and J lost 10 bases; unmatched junction nucleotides: 7. Per germline, CDR1 SGHRS and CDR2 YFSETQ. This chain's CDR3 is CASSNGQGNSPLHF. CDR3 DNA: TGCGCCAGCAGTAACGGACAGGGGAACTCACCCCTCCACTTT.

This clonotype was found many times. Since a much larger clone is just one base distant, this may be a read error. The CDR3 loop is CAGSVVAGGYEQYF. Written as DNA, the CDR3 is TGTGCCGGCAGCGTAGTGGCAGGGGGCTACGAGCAGTACTTC. This chain uses TRBV9 with TRBJ2-7; 7 positions match TRBD1. The CDR3 extends over 14 amino acids. Germline lookup yields CDR1 SGDLS and CDR2 YYNGEE.

The rearrangement uses TRBV20-1 and TRBJ2-5, with 12 bases matching TRBD2. V lost 5 bases, J lost 4 bases, and 2 bases stayed unmatched. CDR1 is DFQATT and CDR2 is SNEGSKA in the germline V gene (reference sequence). The CDR3 extends over 13 amino acids. The CDR3 DNA reads TGCAGTGCTGCGACTAGCGGGGGAGAGACCCAGTACTTC. Protein sequence: CSAATSGGETQYF.

This clonotype appeared many times. The chain uses TRBV14 and TRBJ1-6; TRBD1 matches at 8 bases. This CDR3 contains 14 residues. V lost 4 bases to trimming and J lost 11 bases; unmatched junction nucleotides: 7. From germline, CDR1 is SGHDN and CDR2 FVKESK. The CDR3 loop is CASSPRQGWTPLHF. The CDR3 nucleotides are TGTGCCAGCAGCCCTAGACAGGGGTGGACACCCCTCCACTTT.

This chain joins TRBV28 and TRBJ2-1; either TRBD1 or TRBD2 may fit D (6 bases each). V shed 8 bases and J shed 5 bases, with 10 bases lying between them. Per germline, CDR1 MDHEN and CDR2 SYDVKM. CDR3 length equals 12 residues. CDR3 amino acids: CASRGGHNEQFF. In nucleotides, the CDR3 is TGTGCCAGCCGAGGGGGGCACAATGAGCAGTTCTTC.

This clonotype was detected many times. V usage is TRBV20-1 and J usage is TRBJ1-1, with TRBD1 matching over 7 bases. This CDR3 is 16 amino acids long. Trimming at V came to 3 bases and at J to 6 bases, leaving 16 bases not matched to a gene. From germline, CDR1 is DFQATT and CDR2 SNEGSKA (reference sequence). The CDR3 is CSARRLGDSRVAEAFF. In DNA form, the CDR3 reads TGCAGTGCTAGGAGGCTGGGGGACAGTCGGGTCGCTGAAGCTTTCTTT.

This clonotype was found many times. The genes are TRBV15 and TRBJ2-7; D unclear. Germline CDR1 is LNHNV and CDR2 is YYDKDF (reference sequence). With 5 bases removed from V and 0 bases from J, the gap between germline ends came to 8 bases. The CDR3 contains 13 residues. The CDR3 region is CATSAQSSYEQYF. The CDR3 DNA sequence: TGTGCCACCAGCGCGCAGAGCTCCTACGAGCAGTACTTC.

The chain has TRBV7-2 and TRBJ1-3; no firm D call. V was pared by 1 base and J by 0 bases, with 7 bases between. CDR1 is SGHTA, CDR2 FQGNSA, per germline. The CDR3 covers 15 residues. This CDR3 is CASSLGSTSGNTIYF. The CDR3 DNA reads TGTGCCAGCAGCTTAGGGTCGACCTCTGGAAACACCATATATTTT.

This clonotype has more than one count but fewer than ten. As DNA, the CDR3 is TGTGCCAGCAGTGCTAGACTGGCAGGTTACGAGCAGTACTTC. Its translation: CASSARLAGYEQYF. This sequence joins TRBV7-8 and TRBJ2-7; D unclear. This CDR3 has 14 amino acids. Germline CDR1 and CDR2: SGHVS and FQNEAQ. Trimming shortened V by 6 bases and J by 4 bases, and 16 bases separated the two germline ends.

In this sample, this clonotype turned up a few times. This chain uses TRBV7-6 with TRBJ1-2, with D unresolved. Looked up from germline, CDR1 is SGHVS and CDR2 is FNYEAQ. V lost 1 base, J lost 6 bases, and 9 bases lay in between. The CDR3 length is 13 residues. The CDR3 DNA is TGTGCCAGCAGCTTAGGGACTTCCCATGGCTACACCTTC. Amino acids: CASSLGTSHGYTF.

The chain carries TRBV7-9 and TRBJ2-2, with 7 bases aligning to TRBD1. V trimming: 1 base; J trimming: 2 bases; junction bases outside the gene matches: 4. This CDR3 spans 16 amino acids. The germline gives CDR1 SEHNR, CDR2 FQNEAQ (reference sequence). CDR3 region: CASSLGDRANTGELFF. CDR3 sequence (DNA): TGTGCCAGCAGCTTAGGGGACAGAGCAAACACCGGGGAGCTGTTTTTT.

The rearrangement links TRBV27 to TRBJ2-5; 7 nucleotides align to TRBD2. J lost 1 base, V lost 6 bases, and 5 bases had no gene match. The CDR3 runs 14 residues. The germline gives CDR1 MNHEY, CDR2 SMNVEV (reference sequence). DNA of the CDR3: TGTGCCAGCAGGGGGGGGGAAAGCCAAGAGACCCAGTACTTC. Amino acid sequence: CASRGGESQETQYF.

At least ten counts were recorded for this clonotype. The chain recombines TRBV4-1 with TRBJ1-1; D gene unclear. The V gene's germline CDR1 is MGHRA and CDR2 YSYEKL. CDR3 length: 14 amino acids. Trimming pared 1 base from V and 5 bases from J, leaving 11 bases between. The CDR3 bases are TGCGCCAGCAGCCAAGGTGCCCTCGGAACTGAAGCTTTCTTT. Protein sequence: CASSQGALGTEAFF.

Only a few counts were recorded for this clonotype. A read error is possible here, since a much larger clone lies one base away. This chain links TRBV12-3 or TRBV12-4 with TRBJ2-7; D is possibly TRBD2 (6 bases). This CDR3 is 12 amino acids long. CDR3 region: CASSGSLYGQYF. As DNA, the CDR3 is TGTGCCAGCAGCGGGAGTTTGTACGGGCAGTACTTC.

This chain uses TRBV24-1 with TRBJ1-1; D may be TRBD1 (5 bases). The V and J ends lost 5 bases and 3 bases respectively, with 12 bases between them. Per the germline V gene, CDR1 is KGHDR and CDR2 is SFDVKD. This CDR3 region has 14 residues. CDR3 in DNA: TGTGCCACCAGTGGGCGGAAAGGGGACACTGAAGCTTTCTTT. Translating it yields CATSGRKGDTEAFF.

There are many counts of this clonotype. The J gene is TRBJ2-2, the V gene TRBV24-1; TRBD1 agrees at 10 bases. Germline V gene lookup returns CDR1 KGHDR and CDR2 SFDVKD. The CDR3 length is 16 residues. The ends lost 4 bases at V and 3 bases at J; junction bases unmatched: 4. CDR3 sequence (DNA): TGTGCCACCAGTGACCTCGGGACAGGGGACACCGGGGAGCTGTTTTTT. It codes for CATSDLGTGDTGELFF.

The chain uses TRBV27 and TRBJ2-7, with a weak D call TRBD1 (6 bases). The CDR3 contains 14 residues. Trimming stripped 4 bases from V and 3 bases from J, with 13 bases between. Per the germline V gene, CDR1 is MNHEY and CDR2 is SMNVEV (reference sequence). The CDR3 sequence: CASSSQGEFYEQYF. CDR3 coding DNA: TGTGCCAGCAGTTCACAGGGAGAATTCTACGAGCAGTACTTC.

This clonotype has just a few counts. This chain links TRBV7-3 with TRBJ2-7, with 8 positions matching TRBD1. The junction had 2 bases not matched to a gene; V was cut back by 3 bases and J by 4 bases. Germline assignment: CDR1 SGHTA and CDR2 FQGTGA. The CDR3 runs 13 residues. The CDR3 DNA follows: TGTGCCAGCAGCTTCGACAGGGGATACGAGCAGTACTTC. It encodes CASSFDRGYEQYF.

The sample holds many counts of this clonotype. The chain combines TRBV6-4 with TRBJ2-3, with 8 bases lining up with TRBD2. This CDR3 comprises 15 residues. Trimming cost V 3 bases and J 4 bases; bases outside gene matches: 6. Per the germline V gene, CDR1 is MRHNA and CDR2 is SNTAGT. For the CDR3, the DNA is TGTGCCAGCAGTGAAGGGCGGGGGGCCGCAGATACGCAGTATTTT. This encodes CASSEGRGAADTQYF.

The gene calls are TRBV2 and TRBJ2-1; D call uncertain. Germline V gene sequence: CDR1 SNHLY, CDR2 FYNNEI. The CDR3 spans 11 residues. Trimming shortened V by 4 bases and J by 4 bases, and 2 bases separated the two germline ends. The CDR3 nucleotides read TGTGCCAGCAGTGCATACAATGAGCAGTTCTTC. Translated, it gives CASSAYNEQFF.

This clonotype occurred once. The genes are TRBV19 and TRBJ2-7; D may be TRBD2 (5 bases). The V end lost 5 bases, the J end lost 6 bases, and 14 bases lay between the germline ends. Germline loops: CDR1 LNHDA, CDR2 SQIVND (reference sequence). The CDR3 length is 13 residues. This CDR3 reads CASSPTGVGEQYF. The CDR3 coding sequence is TGTGCCAGTAGTCCGACCGGGGTAGGCGAGCAGTACTTC.

The chain couples TRBV12-3 or TRBV12-4 to TRBJ2-7, with 7 bases lining up with TRBD1. Trimming at V came to 6 bases and at J to 2 bases, leaving 10 bases not matched to a gene. The length of the CDR3 is 15 residues. CDR3 region: CASSYQQGRTYEQYF. In DNA, the CDR3 is TGTGCCAGCAGCTACCAACAGGGGCGGACCTACGAGCAGTACTTC.

The chain uses TRBV25-1 and TRBJ2-5, with 8 bases identical to TRBD1. Losses at the gene ends were 4 bases for V and 3 bases for J; bases not matched to a gene: 7. The germline V gene has CDR1 MGHDK and CDR2 SYGVNS. This CDR3 is 15 amino acids long. The CDR3 region has the DNA TGTGCCAGCAGTGGAACAGGGGGTCCAGAAGAGACCCAGTACTTC. Protein sequence: CASSGTGGPEETQYF.